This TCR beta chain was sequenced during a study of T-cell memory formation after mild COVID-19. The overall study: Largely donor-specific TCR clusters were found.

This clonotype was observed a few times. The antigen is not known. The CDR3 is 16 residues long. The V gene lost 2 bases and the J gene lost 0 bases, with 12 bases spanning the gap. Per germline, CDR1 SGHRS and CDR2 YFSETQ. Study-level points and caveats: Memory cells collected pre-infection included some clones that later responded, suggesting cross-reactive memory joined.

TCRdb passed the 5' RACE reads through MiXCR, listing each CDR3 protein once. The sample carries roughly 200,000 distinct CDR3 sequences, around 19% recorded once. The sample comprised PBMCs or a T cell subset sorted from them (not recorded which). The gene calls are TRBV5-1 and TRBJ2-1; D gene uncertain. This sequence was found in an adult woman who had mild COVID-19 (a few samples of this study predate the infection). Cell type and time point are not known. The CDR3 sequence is CASSFWTSSSYNEQFF. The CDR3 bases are TGCGCCAGCAGCTTTTGGACGTCTAGCTCCTACAATGAGCAGTTCTTC. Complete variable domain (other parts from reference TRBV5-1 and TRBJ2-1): KAGVTQTPRYLIKTRGQQVTLSCSPISGHRSVSWYQQTPGQGLQFLFEYFSETQRNKGNFPGRFSGRQFSNSRSEMNVSTLELGDSALYLCASSFWTSSSYNEQFFGPGTRLTVL.